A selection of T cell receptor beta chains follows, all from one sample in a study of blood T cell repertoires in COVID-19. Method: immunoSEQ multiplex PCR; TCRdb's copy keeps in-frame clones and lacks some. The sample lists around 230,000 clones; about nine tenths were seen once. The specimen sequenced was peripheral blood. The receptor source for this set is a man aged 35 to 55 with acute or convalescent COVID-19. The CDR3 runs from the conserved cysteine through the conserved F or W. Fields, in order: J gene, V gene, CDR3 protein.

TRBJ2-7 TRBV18 CASSPPAGGEQYF
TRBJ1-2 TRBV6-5 CASRVSRVPSYGYTF
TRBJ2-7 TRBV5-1 CASSRDNPFAEQYF
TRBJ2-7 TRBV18 CASSPRTGWPYEQYF
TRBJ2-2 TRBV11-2 CASSFGLAGGGTGELFF
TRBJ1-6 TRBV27 CASSPGQGAPRGSPLHF
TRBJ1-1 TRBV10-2 CASTWTENTEAFF
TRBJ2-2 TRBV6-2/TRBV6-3 CASSFRDRITGELFF
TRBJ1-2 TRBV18 CASSPQSGGEYGYTF
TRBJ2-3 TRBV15 CATSREPSGLSTDTQYF
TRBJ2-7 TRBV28 CASTPQGSSYEQYF
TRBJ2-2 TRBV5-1 CASSPQDRGGGAGELFF
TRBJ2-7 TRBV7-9 CASSRTGNWAGGEQYF
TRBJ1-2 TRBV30 CAWSVQAFYGYTF
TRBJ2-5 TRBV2 CASKSDRARGETQYF
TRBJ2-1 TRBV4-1 CASRNPLGGNNEQFF
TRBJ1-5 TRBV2 CASSDRTGYQPQHF
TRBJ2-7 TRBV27 CASSLGVTVGHEQYF
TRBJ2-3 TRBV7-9 CASSIVGLAVSTDTQYF
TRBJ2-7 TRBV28 CASTWRTSGSVEQYF
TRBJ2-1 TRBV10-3 CALRAGAPGNEQFF
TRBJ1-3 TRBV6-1 CASSDLRTGGAGNTIYF
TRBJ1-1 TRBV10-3 CAISEDTRTEAFF
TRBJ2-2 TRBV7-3 CASSPARGGVLGGELFF
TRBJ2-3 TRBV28 CASSNWTGAADTQYF
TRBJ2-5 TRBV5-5 CASSSTAGAETQYF
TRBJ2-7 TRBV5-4 CASSPTSGSPTVF
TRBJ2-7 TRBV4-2 CASSQDGGSGTRYEQYF
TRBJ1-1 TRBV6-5 CASSIQKNTEAFF
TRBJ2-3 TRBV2 CASSEMGARGTDTQYF
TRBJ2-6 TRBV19 CASSPLGANVLTF
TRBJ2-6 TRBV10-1 CASSFSGANVLTF
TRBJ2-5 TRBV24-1 CATSNTGQGMETQYF
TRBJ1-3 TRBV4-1 CASSPPTGSLSGNTIYF
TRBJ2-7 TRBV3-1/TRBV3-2 CASSLQGQAYEQYF
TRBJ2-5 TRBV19 CASAGGEAAGETQYF
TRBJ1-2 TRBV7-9 CASSLADRESNGYTF
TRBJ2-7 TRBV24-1 CATSASGGYEQYF
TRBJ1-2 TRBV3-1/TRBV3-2 CASSPPGQSGYGYTF
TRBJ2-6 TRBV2 CASSGQDLSGANVLTF
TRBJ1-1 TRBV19 CASRMTGVKAEAFF
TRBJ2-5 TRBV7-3 CASSRQPGTGLETQYF
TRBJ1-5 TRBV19 CASSSGTVQPQHF
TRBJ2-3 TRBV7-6 CASSFLAGGPGETDTQYF
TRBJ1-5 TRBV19 CASSILRVYSNQPQHF
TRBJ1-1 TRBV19 CASRVLGTGKNTEAFF
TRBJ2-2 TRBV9 CASSVGGEITGELFF
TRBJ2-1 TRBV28 CASTLGQSSYNEQFF
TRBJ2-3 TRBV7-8 CASSFPSGGNTDTQYF
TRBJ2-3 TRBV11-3 CASSLGLRSTDTQYF
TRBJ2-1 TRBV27 CASSSIAGLYNEQFF
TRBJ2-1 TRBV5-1 CASLQGYEQFF
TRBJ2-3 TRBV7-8 CASSPLAGADTQYF